The sequence of this T cell receptor (beta chain) was determined in a study of blood T cell repertoires in COVID-19. Generated by immunoSEQ multiplex PCR, the TCRdb table keeps only in-frame clones and is missing some. Among about 250,000 clones, about 91% were seen once, and the ten largest hold approximately 1.3%. The sequence came from a man older than 75 with acute or convalescent COVID-19. The material sequenced was peripheral blood.

As DNA, the CDR3 is TGCGCCAGCAGCCAAAAACCGGGACTAGCAGGAGATACGCAGTATTTT. This gives the protein CASSQKPGLAGDTQYF. The chain couples TRBV4-1 to TRBJ2-3; 9 positions agree with TRBD2. J was trimmed by 5 bases and V by 2 bases; bases with no gene match: 8. The CDR3 contains 16 residues. The germline CDR1 and CDR2 sequences are MGHRA and YSYEKL.